One sample yielded the 7 T cell receptor beta chains listed below, sequenced in a study of blood T cell repertoires in COVID-19. Clones were sequenced by immunoSEQ multiplex PCR, and TCRdb holds only the in-frame ones, with some missing. The profile covers approximately 280,000 clones, with around 85% appearing a single time and less than 2.5% taken by the ten largest. The sequenced sample consisted of peripheral blood. These TCRs come from a woman between 25 and 40 years old who had recovered from COVID-19.

This sequence joins TRBV3-1 (or the pseudogene TRBV3-2) and TRBJ2-7, with 11 bases matching TRBD2. The trim removed 4 bases at V and 6 bases at J, leaving 11 bases unmatched. This CDR3 is 16 amino acids long. Germline CDR1 reads LGHDT; CDR2 reads YNNKEL (reference sequence). CDR3: CASSPEILAGGTEQYF. The CDR3 DNA follows: TGTGCCAGCAGCCCGGAGATCCTAGCGGGAGGTACCGAGCAGTACTTC.

This chain joins TRBV6-5 and TRBJ2-7; D might be TRBD2 (7 bases). Germline CDR1 reads MNHEY; CDR2 reads SVGAGI. The V and J ends lost 5 bases and 3 bases respectively, with 14 bases between them. There are 14 residues in the CDR3. CDR3 protein: CASSKNREGYEQYF. The CDR3 nucleotides are TGTGCCAGCAGTAAAAACAGGGAGGGCTACGAGCAGTACTTC.

The gene calls are TRBV16 and TRBJ2-5; D is uncertain. Trimming removed 3 bases from V and 4 bases from J, with 15 bases in between. This CDR3 contains 15 residues. Per germline, CDR1 KGHSY and CDR2 FQNENV. The CDR3 DNA is TGTGCCAGCAGCCAGTCCGCCACACCCCCAGAGACCCAGTACTTC. Translated, it gives CASSQSATPPETQYF.

This chain joins TRBV18 and TRBJ2-7; D is perhaps TRBD1 (6 bases). Germline CDR1 KGHSH, CDR2 LQKENI. The CDR3 covers 13 residues. Trimming removed 0 bases from V and 3 bases from J, with 6 bases in between. The CDR3 sequence: CASSPPDSYEQYF. In DNA form, the CDR3 reads TGTGCCAGCTCACCACCGGACAGCTACGAGCAGTACTTC. Filled out from reference TRBV18 and TRBJ2-7, the complete variable domain reads NAGVMQNPRHLVRRRGQEARLRCSPMKGHSHVYWYRQLPEEGLKFMVYLQKENIIDESGMPKERFSAEFPKEGPSILRIQQVVRGDSAAYFCASSPPDSYEQYFGPGTRLTVT.

The V call is TRBV2, the J call TRBJ1-2, with a weak D call TRBD1 (5 bases). Germline-derived CDR1 and CDR2 are SNHLY and FYNNEI. Trimming pared 6 bases from V and 5 bases from J, leaving 13 bases between. CDR3 length equals 13 residues. CDR3 bases: TGTGCCAGCAGACAGGTTCCTAGTTATGGCTACACCTTC. Protein product: CASRQVPSYGYTF.

The chain is built from TRBV7-9 and TRBJ2-2, with 9 bases identical to TRBD1. This CDR3 has 13 amino acids. Germline V gene lookup returns CDR1 SEHNR and CDR2 FQNEAQ (reference sequence). The V segment lost 9 bases and the J segment 7 bases; nucleotides outside the gene matches: 6. This CDR3 is CASIDRGVGELFF. The CDR3 coding sequence is TGTGCCAGTATCGACAGGGGGGTCGGGGAGCTGTTTTTT.

V usage is TRBV7-9 and J usage is TRBJ2-3, with 7 bases fitting TRBD2. Germline V CDR1 and CDR2: SEHNR, FQNEAQ (reference sequence). The CDR3 contains 14 residues. The ends lost 8 bases at V and 0 bases at J; junction bases unmatched: 5. CDR3 in DNA: TGTGCCAGCGGGGGGGTGTCTAGCACAGATACGCAGTATTTT. Translated, it gives CASGGVSSTDTQYF. The whole variable domain, filled in from reference TRBV7-9 and TRBJ2-3, reads DTGVSQNPRHKITKRGQNVTFRCDPISEHNRLYWYRQTLGQGPEFLTYFQNEAQLEKSRLLSDRFSAERPKGSFSTLEIQRTEQGDSAMYLCASGGVSSTDTQYFGPGTRLTVL.